This TCR beta chain is from a study (dated by TCRdb to the mid-2010s). Libraries were made using RT-PCR. The reads were generated on an Illumina MiSeq. TCRdb trimmed public reads at Q25 via fastp, called clones via MiXCR and kept in-frame beta chains. Records with the same CDR3 protein are collapsed into one entry carrying the most frequent genes and DNA. Here the sample has about 700,000 distinct CDR3 sequences; about 14% occur a single time. The ten biggest clones cover 3.6% of the sample. On this clonotype: Its antigen remains undetermined. The record has no base qualities; no much larger clone is one base away.

The CDR1 and CDR2 encoded by the germline V gene are SGHVS and FNYEAQ. Reading from cysteine to phenylalanine, the CDR3 counts 14 amino acids. Only the CDR3 DNA stays, 42 bases, in frame from base 1. The V and J ends are trimmed by 7 bases and 3 bases, leaving 12 bases between them. The sequence came from a female donor in good health, serving as a healthy control. The receptor chain draws on TRBV7-6 and TRBJ1-4; 6 matching bases give a weak D call of TRBD1. The material sequenced was memory CD4+ T cells from blood. The CDR3 protein: CASNQGWSNEKLFF. The DNA sequence is as follows: TGTGCCAGCAACCAGGGGTGGTCTAATGAAAAACTGTTTTTT.